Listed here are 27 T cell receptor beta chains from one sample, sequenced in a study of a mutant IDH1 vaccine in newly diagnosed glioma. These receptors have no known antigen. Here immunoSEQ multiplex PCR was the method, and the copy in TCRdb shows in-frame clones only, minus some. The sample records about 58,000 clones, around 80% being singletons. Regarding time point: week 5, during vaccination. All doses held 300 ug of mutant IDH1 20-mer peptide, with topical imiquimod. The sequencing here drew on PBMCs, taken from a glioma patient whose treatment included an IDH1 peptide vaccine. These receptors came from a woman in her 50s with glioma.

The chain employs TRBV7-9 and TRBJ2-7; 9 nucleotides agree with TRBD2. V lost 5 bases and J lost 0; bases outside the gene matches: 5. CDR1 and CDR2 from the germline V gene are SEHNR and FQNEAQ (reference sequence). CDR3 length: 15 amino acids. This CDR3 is CASSRSGGPSYEQYF. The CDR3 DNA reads TGTGCCAGCAGCCGTAGCGGGGGCCCCTCCTACGAGCAGTACTTC.

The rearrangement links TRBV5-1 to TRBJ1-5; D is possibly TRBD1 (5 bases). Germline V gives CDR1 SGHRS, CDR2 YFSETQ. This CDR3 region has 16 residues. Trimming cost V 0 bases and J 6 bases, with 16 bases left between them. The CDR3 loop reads CASSLGPVGGGQPQHF. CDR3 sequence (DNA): TGCGCCAGCAGCTTGGGCCCTGTTGGGGGTGGTCAGCCCCAGCATTTT. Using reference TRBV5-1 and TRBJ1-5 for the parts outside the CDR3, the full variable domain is KAGVTQTPRYLIKTRGQQVTLSCSPISGHRSVSWYQQTPGQGLQFLFEYFSETQRNKGNFPGRFSGRQFSNSRSEMNVSTLELGDSALYLCASSLGPVGGGQPQHFGDGTRLSIL.

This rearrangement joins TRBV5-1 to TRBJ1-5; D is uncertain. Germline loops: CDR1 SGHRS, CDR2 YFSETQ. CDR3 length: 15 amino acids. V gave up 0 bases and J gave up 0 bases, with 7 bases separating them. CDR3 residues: CASSLAADSNQPQHF. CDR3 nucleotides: TGCGCCAGCAGCTTGGCAGCGGATAGCAATCAGCCCCAGCATTTT. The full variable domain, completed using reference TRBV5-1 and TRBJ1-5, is KAGVTQTPRYLIKTRGQQVTLSCSPISGHRSVSWYQQTPGQGLQFLFEYFSETQRNKGNFPGRFSGRQFSNSRSEMNVSTLELGDSALYLCASSLAADSNQPQHFGDGTRLSIL.

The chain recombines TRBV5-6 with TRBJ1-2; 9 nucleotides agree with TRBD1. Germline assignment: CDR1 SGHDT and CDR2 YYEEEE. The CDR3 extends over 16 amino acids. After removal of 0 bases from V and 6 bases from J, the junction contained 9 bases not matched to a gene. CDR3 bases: TGTGCCAGCAGCTTGGGGGGACAGGGAGCATCTCATGGCTACACCTTC. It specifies CASSLGGQGASHGYTF.

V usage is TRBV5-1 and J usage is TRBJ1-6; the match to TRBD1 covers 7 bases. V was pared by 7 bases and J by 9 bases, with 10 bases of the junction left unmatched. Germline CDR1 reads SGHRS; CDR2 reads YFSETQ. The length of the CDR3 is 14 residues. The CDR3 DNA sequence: TGCGCCAGCCAAGTCGACAGGGCGGGTTCACCCCTCCACTTT. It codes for CASQVDRAGSPLHF.

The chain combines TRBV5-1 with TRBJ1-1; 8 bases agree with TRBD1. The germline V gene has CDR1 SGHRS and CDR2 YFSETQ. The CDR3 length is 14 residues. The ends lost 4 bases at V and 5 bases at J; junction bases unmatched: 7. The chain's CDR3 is CASSPGQVRTEAFF. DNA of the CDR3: TGCGCCAGCAGCCCGGGACAGGTGAGAACTGAAGCTTTCTTT.

CDR3 coding DNA: TGTGCCACCCGCACTGGGAGCTCCTACAATGAGCAGTTCTTC. Protein: CATRTGSSYNEQFF. This chain uses TRBV15 with TRBJ2-1; tentative D call: TRBD2 (5 bases). This CDR3 comprises 14 residues. Germline values: CDR1 LNHNV, CDR2 YYDKDF (reference sequence). Trimming took off 8 bases at V and 0 bases at J, with 11 bases between the two ends. Supplemented by reference TRBV15 and TRBJ2-1, the full variable domain reads DAMVIQNPRYQVTQFGKPVTLSCSQTLNHNVMYWYQQKSSQAPKLLFHYYDKDFNNEADTPDNFQSRRPNTSFCFLDIRSPGLGDTAMYLCATRTGSSYNEQFFGPGTRLTVL.

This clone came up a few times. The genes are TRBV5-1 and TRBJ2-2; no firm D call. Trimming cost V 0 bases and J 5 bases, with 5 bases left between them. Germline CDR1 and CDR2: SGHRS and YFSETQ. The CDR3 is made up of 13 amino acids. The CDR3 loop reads CASSLDGTGELFF. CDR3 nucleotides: TGCGCCAGCAGCTTGGATGGTACCGGGGAGCTGTTTTTT.

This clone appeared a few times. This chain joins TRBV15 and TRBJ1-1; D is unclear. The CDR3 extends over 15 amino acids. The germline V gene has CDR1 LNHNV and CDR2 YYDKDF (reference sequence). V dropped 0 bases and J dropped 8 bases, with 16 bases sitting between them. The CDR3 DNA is TGTGCCACCAGCAGAGATGGTAATATGGGAAGCGAAGCTTTCTTT. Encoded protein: CATSRDGNMGSEAFF.

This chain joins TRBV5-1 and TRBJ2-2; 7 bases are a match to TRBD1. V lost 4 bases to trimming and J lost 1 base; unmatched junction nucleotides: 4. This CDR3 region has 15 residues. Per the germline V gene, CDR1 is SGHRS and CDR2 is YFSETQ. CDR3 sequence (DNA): TGCGCCAGCAGCGAGCGGACAGGGAACACCGGGGAGCTGTTTTTT. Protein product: CASSERTGNTGELFF.

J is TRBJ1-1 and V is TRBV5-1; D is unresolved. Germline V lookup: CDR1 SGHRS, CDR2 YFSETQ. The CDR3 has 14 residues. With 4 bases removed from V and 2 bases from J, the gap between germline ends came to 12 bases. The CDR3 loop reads CASSPRTGNTEAFF. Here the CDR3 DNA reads TGCGCCAGCAGCCCTCGGACGGGTAACACTGAAGCTTTCTTT.

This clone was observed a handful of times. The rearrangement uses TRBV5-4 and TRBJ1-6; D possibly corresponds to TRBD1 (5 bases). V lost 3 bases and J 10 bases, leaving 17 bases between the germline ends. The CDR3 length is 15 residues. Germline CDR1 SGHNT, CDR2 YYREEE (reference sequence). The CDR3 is CASSSRDGVESPLHF. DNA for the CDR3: TGTGCCAGCAGCTCCCGGGACGGTGTAGAATCACCCCTCCACTTT.

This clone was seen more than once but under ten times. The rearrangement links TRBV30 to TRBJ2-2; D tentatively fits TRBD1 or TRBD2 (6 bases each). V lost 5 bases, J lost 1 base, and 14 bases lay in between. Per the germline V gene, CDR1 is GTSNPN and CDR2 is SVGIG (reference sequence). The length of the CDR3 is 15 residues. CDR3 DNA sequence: TGTGCCTGGCAACTCGGGGGACAGAACACCGGGGAGCTGTTTTTT. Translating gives CAWQLGGQNTGELFF.

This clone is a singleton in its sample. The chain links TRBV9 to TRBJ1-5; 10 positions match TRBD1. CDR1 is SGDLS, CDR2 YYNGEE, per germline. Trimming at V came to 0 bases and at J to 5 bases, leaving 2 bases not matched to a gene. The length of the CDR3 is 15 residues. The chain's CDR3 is CASSVGDRGDQPQHF. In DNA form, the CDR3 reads TGTGCCAGCAGCGTAGGGGACAGGGGTGATCAGCCCCAGCATTTT.

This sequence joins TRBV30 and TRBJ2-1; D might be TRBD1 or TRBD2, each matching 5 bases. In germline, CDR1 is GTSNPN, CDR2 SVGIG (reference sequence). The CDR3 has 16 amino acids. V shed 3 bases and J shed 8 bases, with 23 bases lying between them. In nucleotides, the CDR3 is TGTGCCTGGAGCCGAGATCCCGGGACGGTGGTCGATGAGCAGTTCTTC. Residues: CAWSRDPGTVVDEQFF.

Here the CDR3 reads CASNPRVIGEKLFF. CDR3 nucleotide sequence: TGTGCCAGTAATCCCCGAGTAATCGGGGAAAAACTGTTTTTT. This sequence joins TRBV19 and TRBJ1-4; D not resolved. From germline, CDR1 is LNHDA and CDR2 SQIVND (reference sequence). This CDR3 has 14 residues. Trimming took 7 bases from V and 8 from J, leaving 17 bases between them.

This chain's CDR3 is CASSIYYRGDNEQFF. DNA of the CDR3: TGCGCCAGCAGTATATATTACAGGGGAGACAATGAGCAGTTCTTC. The V and J genes are TRBV23-1 and TRBJ2-1; TRBD1 aligns across 7 bases. TRBV23-1 counts as an open reading frame of uncertain function. This CDR3 spans 15 amino acids. V was pared by 5 bases and J by 5 bases, with 9 bases of the junction left unmatched.

In nucleotides, the CDR3 is TGTGCCAGCAGTACAGGGGGCGCCGATGGCTACACCTTC. Translation gives CASSTGGADGYTF. This chain links TRBV27 with TRBJ1-2; 9 bases align to TRBD1. Germline trimming cut 5 bases from V and 6 bases from J; bases unmatched to any gene: 4. The CDR3 has 13 amino acids. CDR1 is MNHEY and CDR2 is SMNVEV in the germline V gene (reference sequence).

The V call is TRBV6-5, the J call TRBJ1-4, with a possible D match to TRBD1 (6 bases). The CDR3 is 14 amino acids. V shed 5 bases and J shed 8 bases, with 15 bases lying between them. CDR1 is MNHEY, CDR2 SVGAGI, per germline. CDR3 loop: CASSTDRRNEKLFF. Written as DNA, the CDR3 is TGTGCCAGCAGTACGGACAGAAGGAACGAAAAACTGTTTTTT.

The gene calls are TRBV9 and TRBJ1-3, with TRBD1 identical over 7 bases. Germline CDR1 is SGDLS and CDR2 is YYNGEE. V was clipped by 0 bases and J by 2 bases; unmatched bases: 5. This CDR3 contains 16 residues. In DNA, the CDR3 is TGTGCCAGCAGCGTAGAACAGGGGTATACTGGAAACACCATATATTTT. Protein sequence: CASSVEQGYTGNTIYF.

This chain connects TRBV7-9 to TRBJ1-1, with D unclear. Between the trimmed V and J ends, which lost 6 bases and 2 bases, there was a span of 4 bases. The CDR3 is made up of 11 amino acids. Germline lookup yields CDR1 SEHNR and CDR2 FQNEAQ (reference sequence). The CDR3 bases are TGTGCCAGCAGGGTTAACACTGAAGCTTTCTTT. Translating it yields CASRVNTEAFF.

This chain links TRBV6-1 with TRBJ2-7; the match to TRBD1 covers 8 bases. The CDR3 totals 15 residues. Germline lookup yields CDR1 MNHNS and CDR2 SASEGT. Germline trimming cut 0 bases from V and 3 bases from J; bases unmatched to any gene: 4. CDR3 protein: CASSEAPGQVYEQYF. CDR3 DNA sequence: TGTGCCAGCAGTGAAGCGCCGGGACAGGTCTACGAGCAGTACTTC.

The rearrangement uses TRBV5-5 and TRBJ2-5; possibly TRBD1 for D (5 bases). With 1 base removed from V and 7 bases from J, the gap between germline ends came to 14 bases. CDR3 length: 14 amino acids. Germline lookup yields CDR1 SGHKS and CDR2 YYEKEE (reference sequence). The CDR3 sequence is CASSLFIEQGTQYF. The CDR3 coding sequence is TGTGCCAGCAGCTTGTTTATCGAGCAGGGGACCCAGTACTTC.

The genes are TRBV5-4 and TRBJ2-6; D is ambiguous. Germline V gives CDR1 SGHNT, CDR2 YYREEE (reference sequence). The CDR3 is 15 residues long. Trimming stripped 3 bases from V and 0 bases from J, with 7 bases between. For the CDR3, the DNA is TGTGCCAGCAGCTCTCAGAGCTCTGGGGCCAACGTCCTGACTTTC. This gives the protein CASSSQSSGANVLTF. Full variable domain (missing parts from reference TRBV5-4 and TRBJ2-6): ETGVTQSPTHLIKTRGQQVTLRCSSQSGHNTVSWYQQALGQGPQFIFQYYREEENGRGNFPPRFSGLQFPNYSSELNVNALELDDSALYLCASSSQSSGANVLTFGAGSRLTVL.

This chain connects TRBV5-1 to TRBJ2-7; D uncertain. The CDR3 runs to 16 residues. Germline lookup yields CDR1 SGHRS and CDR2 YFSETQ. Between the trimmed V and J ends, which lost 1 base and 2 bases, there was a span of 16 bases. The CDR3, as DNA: TGCGCCAGCAGCTTGTCTAGTTTCACGTTAACCTACGAGCAGTACTTC. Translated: CASSLSSFTLTYEQYF.

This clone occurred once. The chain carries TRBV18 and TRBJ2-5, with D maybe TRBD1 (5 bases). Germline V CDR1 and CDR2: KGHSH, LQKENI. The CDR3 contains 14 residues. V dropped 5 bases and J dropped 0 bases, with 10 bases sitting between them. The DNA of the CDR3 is TGTGCCAGCTCAGTCAGGGCGGACCAAGAGACCCAGTACTTC. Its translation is CASSVRADQETQYF. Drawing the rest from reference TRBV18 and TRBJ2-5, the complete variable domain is NAGVMQNPRHLVRRRGQEARLRCSPMKGHSHVYWYRQLPEEGLKFMVYLQKENIIDESGMPKERFSAEFPKEGPSILRIQQVVRGDSAAYFCASSVRADQETQYFGPGTRLLVL.

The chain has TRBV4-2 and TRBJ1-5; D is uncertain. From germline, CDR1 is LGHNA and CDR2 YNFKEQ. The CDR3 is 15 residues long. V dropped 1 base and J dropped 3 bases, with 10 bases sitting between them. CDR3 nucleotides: TGTGCCAGCAGCCAAGGAAACAGCTTCAATCAGCCCCAGCATTTT. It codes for CASSQGNSFNQPQHF.